These 27 T cell receptor beta chains share one sample of origin, sequenced in a study of brain T cells in children with intractable seizures. Assay: immunoSEQ multiplex PCR; the TCRdb copy retains only in-frame clones and omits some. Among hundreds of thousands of clones, 93% were seen once, and the ten largest hold roughly 6%. Time point here: blood from clinic visit 5 months post-surgery; TSC patient then seizure free. This specimen consisted of peripheral blood, obtained roughly 5 months after surgery. Every receptor here comes from a boy less than two years old with tuberous sclerosis and intractable seizures.

The gene calls are TRBV7-2 and TRBJ1-2; no firm D call. V lost 2 bases, J lost 4 bases, and 8 bases lay in between. Germline CDR1 is SGHTA and CDR2 is FQGNSA. CDR3 length: 13 amino acids. The CDR3: CASSLFQSYGYTF. Written as DNA, the CDR3 is TGTGCCAGCAGCTTATTCCAAAGCTATGGCTACACCTTC.

V is TRBV6-5 and J is TRBJ1-2, with D tentatively TRBD1 (5 bases). The CDR3 is 15 residues long. V lost 6 bases, J lost 3 bases, and 17 bases lay in between. Germline loops: CDR1 MNHEY, CDR2 SVGAGI. CDR3 region: CASRTRETDYYGYTF. The CDR3 DNA follows: TGTGCCAGCAGGACTCGCGAGACAGACTACTATGGCTACACCTTC.

This clone was observed a single time. The V call is TRBV14, the J call TRBJ2-1; the match to TRBD2 covers 8 bases. J gave up 3 bases and V 1 base, and 5 bases lay outside the gene matches. This CDR3 is 16 amino acids long. Germline loops: CDR1 SGHDN, CDR2 FVKESK. CDR3 nucleotide sequence: TGTGCCAGCAGCCAAGTCAGCGGGAGACTCTACAATGAGCAGTTCTTC. Amino acids: CASSQVSGRLYNEQFF.

A remark on this clone: This CDR3 is also generated by other DNA sequences in the sample. The rearrangement links TRBV11-2 to TRBJ2-2; D is unclear. Trimming removed 1 base at V and 7 bases at J, with 7 bases between. The CDR3 totals 13 residues. Germline CDR1 is SGHAT and CDR2 is FQNNGV. CDR3: CASSLVSFGELFF. Here the CDR3 DNA reads TGTGCCAGCAGCTTAGTTAGTTTCGGGGAGCTGTTTTTT.

The V call is TRBV30, the J call TRBJ2-7; D unresolved. CDR3 size: 15 residues. Germline V CDR1 and CDR2: GTSNPN, SVGIG (reference sequence). V was clipped by 0 bases and J by 6 bases, with 18 bases between them. This CDR3 is CAWSVVDASRSEQYF. In DNA, the CDR3 is TGTGCCTGGAGTGTAGTAGACGCAAGTCGTTCCGAGCAGTACTTC.

V usage is TRBV27 and J usage is TRBJ2-7; D is unresolved. The V end lost 2 bases, the J end lost 6 bases, and 11 bases lay between the germline ends. The CDR3 contains 13 residues. Germline assignment: CDR1 MNHEY and CDR2 SMNVEV (reference sequence). CDR3 region: CASSLTGPSEQYF. Here the CDR3 DNA reads TGTGCCAGCAGTTTAACTGGGCCCTCCGAGCAGTACTTC.

The J gene is TRBJ1-1, the V gene TRBV6-1, with a tentative D call TRBD1 (5 bases). The CDR3 has 14 residues. V shed 3 bases and J shed 7 bases, with 15 bases lying between them. Germline V gene lookup returns CDR1 MNHNS and CDR2 SASEGT. Here the CDR3 DNA reads TGTGCCAGCAGTGACCACCGACAGCTATATGAAGCTTTCTTT. Translated: CASSDHRQLYEAFF.

The sample holds one count of this clone. The rearrangement joins TRBV6-1 to TRBJ1-3; D might be TRBD1 (5 bases). Per the germline V gene, CDR1 is MNHNS and CDR2 is SASEGT. V was trimmed by 4 bases and J by 0 bases, leaving 16 bases between them. There are 17 residues in the CDR3. The CDR3 reads CASSAIGTPFSGNTIYF. The CDR3 region has the DNA TGTGCCAGCAGTGCGATCGGGACGCCATTCTCTGGAAACACCATATATTTT.

V usage is TRBV2 and J usage is TRBJ2-7, with D possibly TRBD2 on 6 matching bases. Germline CDR1 reads SNHLY; CDR2 reads FYNNEI. The CDR3 length is 16 residues. The ends were cut back, 1 base at V and 4 bases at J, with 17 bases in the middle. The CDR3 loop is CASSEGGVYRGYEQYF. In DNA, the CDR3 is TGTGCCAGCAGTGAAGGGGGGGTGTACCGGGGGTACGAGCAGTACTTC.

This clone turned up a few times. This chain uses TRBV25-1 with TRBJ1-1, with TRBD1 as a possible D gene (5 bases). The germline V gene has CDR1 MGHDK and CDR2 SYGVNS. V lost 3 bases and J lost 10, with 15 bases in between. The CDR3 covers 13 residues. CDR3 in amino acids: CASSEGVIGRAFF. The DNA of the CDR3 is TGTGCCAGCAGTGAGGGGGTTATCGGAAGAGCTTTCTTT.

The chain couples TRBV5-5 to TRBJ2-5; no clear D. Trimming removed 0 bases from V and 3 bases from J, with 6 bases in between. This CDR3 has 13 amino acids. Per the germline V gene, CDR1 is SGHKS and CDR2 is YYEKEE (reference sequence). CDR3: CASSLEGKETQYF. Here the CDR3 DNA reads TGTGCCAGCAGCTTGGAAGGGAAAGAGACCCAGTACTTC.

The chain carries TRBV7-3 and TRBJ1-1; D possibly corresponds to TRBD1 (6 bases). The germline V gene encodes CDR1 SGHTA and CDR2 FQGTGA. V was trimmed by 7 bases and J by 4 bases, leaving 16 bases between them. The length of the CDR3 is 14 residues. CDR3 protein: CASKQQGSSTEAFF. CDR3 nucleotide sequence: TGTGCCAGCAAACAACAGGGTTCGAGCACTGAAGCTTTCTTT.

CDR3 coding DNA: TGTGCCAGCAGCCCTAGCCCGGGGGCGCAGTACACCATATATTTT. Protein sequence: CASSPSPGAQYTIYF. This sequence joins TRBV7-8 and TRBJ1-3; maybe TRBD1 (6 bases). V was shortened by 5 bases and J by 8 bases, with 19 bases between the two germline ends. The germline gives CDR1 SGHVS, CDR2 FQNEAQ. The CDR3 has 15 amino acids.

Turning to this clone: An end of the junction differs from the germline gene, which may be a read error. The rearrangement links TRBV7-7 to TRBJ2-5, with TRBD1 matching 8 bases. Germline V gives CDR1 SSHAT, CDR2 FNYEAQ (reference sequence). The CDR3 totals 13 residues. CDR3: CASSQDRAETQYF. In DNA, the CDR3 is TGTGCTAGCAGCCAGGACAGGGCTGAGACCCAGTACTTC.

This chain connects TRBV21-1 to TRBJ2-6; the table's D gene call, TRBD2, was not cross checked with the DNA. TRBV21-1 corresponds to a pseudogene. This CDR3 region has 20 residues. CDR3 nucleotide sequence: TGTGCCAGCAGCAAAGATTGGGGGGTTGGACATCTGGCTGGGGCCAACGTCCTGACTTTC. This codes for CASSKDWGVGHLAGANVLTF.

This clone was detected once. The rearrangement uses TRBV29-1 and TRBJ1-1, with TRBD1 matching 7 bases. Germline CDR1 and CDR2: SQVTM and ANQGSEA. The CDR3 extends over 11 amino acids. J lost 1 base, V lost 7 bases, and 0 bases had no gene match. CDR3 sequence: CSGQGNTEAFF. The CDR3, as DNA: TGCAGCGGACAGGGGAACACTGAAGCTTTCTTT.

V and J are TRBV6-5 and TRBJ1-3, with a tentative D call TRBD1 (6 bases). The CDR3 is 16 residues long. With 0 bases removed from V and 0 bases from J, the gap between germline ends came to 9 bases. Germline CDR1 is MNHEY and CDR2 is SVGAGI. CDR3 in amino acids: CASSYSAGDSGNTIYF. CDR3 DNA sequence: TGTGCCAGCAGTTACTCCGCAGGGGACTCTGGAAACACCATATATTTT.

V gene TRBV3-1 (or the pseudogene TRBV3-2) combines with J gene TRBJ1-1; D call uncertain. The germline V and J ends were trimmed by 4 bases and 5 bases, with 17 bases remaining between them. The CDR3 is made up of 15 amino acids. The germline V gene has CDR1 LGHDT and CDR2 YNNKEL (reference sequence). CDR3 in amino acids: CASSLGTVKTTEAFF. CDR3 sequence (DNA): TGTGCCAGCAGCCTTGGTACAGTTAAGACGACTGAAGCTTTCTTT.

This clone was picked up a small number of times. V gene TRBV6-2 or TRBV6-3 combines with J gene TRBJ2-5, with D hard to call. CDR1 and CDR2 from the germline V gene are MNHEY and SVGEGT. Trimming pared 4 bases from V and 1 base from J, leaving 1 base between. CDR3 length: 11 residues. CDR3 sequence: CASSSQETQYF. The CDR3 nucleotides are TGTGCCAGCAGTTCCCAAGAGACCCAGTACTTC.

This chain links TRBV25-1 with TRBJ2-3; the D gene is possibly TRBD2 (5 bases). Germline V gives CDR1 MGHDK, CDR2 SYGVNS. V lost 1 base, J lost 5 bases, and 7 bases lay in between. The CDR3 has 13 amino acids. The DNA of the CDR3 is TGTGCCAGCAGTGAATGGGCGGGAGATACGCAGTATTTT. It encodes CASSEWAGDTQYF.

The chain joins TRBV18 to TRBJ2-7; no reliable D call. Germline V gene lookup returns CDR1 KGHSH and CDR2 LQKENI. The CDR3 has 13 amino acids. V dropped 3 bases and J dropped 2 bases, with 8 bases sitting between them. CDR3 nucleotide sequence: TGTGCCAGCTCACCCCCCGGACCCTACGAGCAGTACTTC. Residues: CASSPPGPYEQYF.

For this clone: Other nucleotide sequences from this sample produce the same CDR3. The chain recombines TRBV18 with TRBJ2-7, with 12 bases fitting TRBD1. The junction had 1 base not matched to a gene; V was cut back by 0 bases and J by 4 bases. Germline assignment: CDR1 KGHSH and CDR2 LQKENI. This CDR3 contains 15 residues. The CDR3 here is CASSPPGQGAYEQYF. CDR3 nucleotide sequence: TGTGCCAGCTCACCACCGGGACAGGGGGCATACGAGCAGTACTTC.

The chain carries TRBV4-1 and TRBJ2-7, with 10 nucleotides matching TRBD1. CDR1 MGHRA and CDR2 YSYEKL come from the germline V gene. The CDR3 consists of 14 residues. V lost 4 bases to trimming and J lost 7 bases; unmatched junction nucleotides: 7. CDR3 region: CASSREGQGKEQYF. The CDR3 DNA reads TGCGCCAGCAGCCGAGAGGGACAGGGGAAAGAGCAGTACTTC.

The sample holds one count of this clone. This chain joins TRBV9 and TRBJ2-1; 10 nucleotides agree with TRBD2. Looked up from germline, CDR1 is SGDLS and CDR2 is YYNGEE. The CDR3 is 14 amino acids. The J segment lost 8 bases and the V segment lost 2 bases, leaving 4 bases of the junction unmatched. CDR3 residues: CASSVTSGIDEQFF. Written as DNA, the CDR3 is TGTGCCAGCAGCGTTACTAGCGGGATCGATGAGCAGTTCTTC.

The rearrangement joins TRBV13 to TRBJ2-1; unclear D gene. The germline V gene has CDR1 PRHDT and CDR2 FYEKMQ (reference sequence). Between the trimmed V and J ends, which lost 5 bases and 0 bases, there was a span of 17 bases. The CDR3 has 17 amino acids. The CDR3 nucleotides are TGTGCCAGCAGCGTCGATGTTTTTAGAACCTCCTACAATGAGCAGTTCTTC. It encodes CASSVDVFRTSYNEQFF.

This rearrangement joins TRBV5-5 to TRBJ2-5; 9 nucleotides align to TRBD2. The CDR3 contains 16 residues. Germline V gene sequence: CDR1 SGHKS, CDR2 YYEKEE (reference sequence). V gave up 2 bases and J gave up 5 bases; unmatched junction bases: 10. The CDR3 here is CASSFSIAGEGETQYF. DNA of the CDR3: TGTGCCAGCAGCTTTTCAATAGCGGGGGAGGGGGAGACCCAGTACTTC.

In DNA, the CDR3 is TGTGCCAGCAGCGTGGCGGCCTGGGGTTCACCCCTCCACTTT. The encoded protein is CASSVAAWGSPLHF. The chain carries TRBV9 and TRBJ1-6; D not certain. V was pared by 2 bases and J by 9 bases, with 12 bases between. CDR1 SGDLS and CDR2 YYNGEE come from the germline V gene. This CDR3 is built from 14 residues.